This TCR beta chain is drawn from a study of cytomegalovirus exposure and HLA in healthy donors. With 5 bases clipped from V and 10 bases from J, the junction kept 14 bases outside the gene matches. This CDR3 is 14 amino acids long. Germline lookup yields CDR1 SNHLY and CDR2 FYNNEI. The PCR was carried out with 60 Vbeta primers and 13 Jbeta primers. Authors' data handling: Unique TCR beta chains numbered around 80 million in a later analysis, with around 10 million shared. Using immunoSEQ multiplex PCR, the repertoire was profiled, and TCRdb retains in-frame clones only, with some absent. Clonal size and the V and J genes are those of that table, whereas D and trimming came from the DNA. The table lists some 150,000 clones, roughly four fifths of them singletons. A remark on this clone: Its matching antigen is unknown.

Study findings and constraints: Further analysis, carried out later, found HLA-associated TCR beta chains more clonally expanded than equally common other chains. About 90% or about 30% of the time was how often most TCR beta V segments were productive, according to an earlier analysis. In a later analysis, the majority of CMV-associated beta chains seemingly showed HLA restriction.

This clonotype was obtained from a man between 18 and 29 years old in good health and CMV-seropositive. Material for sequencing was PBMCs. The V call is TRBV2, the J call TRBJ2-7, with TRBD1 identical over 7 bases. The CDR3 sequence is CASSRDGTAPGQYF. The DNA of the CDR3 is TGTGCCAGCAGTCGAGATGGGACAGCCCCTGGACAGTACTTC.